The sequence of this T cell receptor (beta chain) was determined in a study of blood T cell repertoires in COVID-19. Study-wide background: Samples of COVID-19 (acute and convalescent) were obtained from the United States, Italy and Spain.

Each participant's cohort was designated according to participant-reported clinical history. Measured with immunoSEQ multiplex PCR; TCRdb has only the in-frame clones, and not every one. Found here are approximately 250,000 clones, 75% to 95% of them singletons; the top ten hold about 3%. CDR1 and CDR2 (germline): ENHRY, SYGVKD. The CDR3 covers 13 residues. The V and J ends lost 8 bases and 3 bases respectively, with 14 bases between them. The source material was PBMCs or T cells enriched from blood (not recorded which). This TCR was sampled from a man aged 35-49 years who had been exposed to COVID-19. This chain uses TRBV10-3 with TRBJ2-7; D is possibly TRBD2 (6 bases). CDR3 protein: CAIGGDQIYEQYF. The DNA of the CDR3 is TGTGCCATCGGAGGGGACCAGATCTACGAGCAGTACTTC.